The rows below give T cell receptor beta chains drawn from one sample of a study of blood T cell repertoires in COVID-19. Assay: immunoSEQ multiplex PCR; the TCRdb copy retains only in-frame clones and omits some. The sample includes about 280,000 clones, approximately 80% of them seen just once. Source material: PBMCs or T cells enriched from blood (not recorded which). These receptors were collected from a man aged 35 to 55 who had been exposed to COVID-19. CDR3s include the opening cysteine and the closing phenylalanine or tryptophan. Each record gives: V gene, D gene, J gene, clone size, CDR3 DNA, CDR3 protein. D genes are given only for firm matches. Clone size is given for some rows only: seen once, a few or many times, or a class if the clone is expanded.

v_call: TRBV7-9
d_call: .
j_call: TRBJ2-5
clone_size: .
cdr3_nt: TGTGCCAGCAGCTTAGTGACAGGCGAGGAGACCCAGTACTTC
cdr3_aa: CASSLVTGEETQYF

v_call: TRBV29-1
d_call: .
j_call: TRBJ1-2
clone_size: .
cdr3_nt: TGCAGCGTTTCTACAAGGGGCGGCTATGGCTACACCTTC
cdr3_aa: CSVSTRGGYGYTF

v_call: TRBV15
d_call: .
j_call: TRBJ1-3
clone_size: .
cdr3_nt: TGTGCCACCAGCAGTTCAGTTCTTGGAAACACCATATATTTT
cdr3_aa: CATSSSVLGNTIYF

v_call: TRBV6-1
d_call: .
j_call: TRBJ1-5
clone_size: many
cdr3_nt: TGTGCCAGCAGTGACGACTATCAGCCCCAGCATTTT
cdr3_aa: CASSDDYQPQHF

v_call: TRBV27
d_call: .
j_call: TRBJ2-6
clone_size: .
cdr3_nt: TGTGCCACCTGGCGGGGTGGAAACTCTGGGGCCAACGTCCTGACTTTC
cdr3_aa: CATWRGGNSGANVLTF

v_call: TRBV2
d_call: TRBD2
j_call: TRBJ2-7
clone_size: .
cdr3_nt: TGTGCCAGCAAGGCGGGAGGGCCGTACGAGCAGTACTTC
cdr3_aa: CASKAGGPYEQYF

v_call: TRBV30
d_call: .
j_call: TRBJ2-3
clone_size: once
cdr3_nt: TGTGCCTGGAGTGTATTAGCAGATACGCAGTATTTT
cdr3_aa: CAWSVLADTQYF

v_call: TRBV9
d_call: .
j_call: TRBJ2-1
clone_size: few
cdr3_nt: TGTGCCAGCAGCGTAGTTAGCGGCTACAATGAGCAGTTCTTC
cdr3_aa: CASSVVSGYNEQFF

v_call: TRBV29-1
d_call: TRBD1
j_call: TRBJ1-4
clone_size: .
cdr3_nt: TGCAGCGTGCTCACCGGGACAGGGGGCGCCTTGTATGAAAAACTGTTTTTT
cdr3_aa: CSVLTGTGGALYEKLFF

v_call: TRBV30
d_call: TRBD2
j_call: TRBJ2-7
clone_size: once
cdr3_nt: TGTGCCTGGGGGACTAGCGGGAGTCTTAAAGTGCAGTACTTC
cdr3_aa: CAWGTSGSLKVQYF

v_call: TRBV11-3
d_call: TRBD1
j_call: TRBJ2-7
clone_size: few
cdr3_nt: TGTGCCAGCAGCTTAGGGACAGGGGGCCAGGGCGAGCAGTACTTC
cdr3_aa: CASSLGTGGQGEQYF

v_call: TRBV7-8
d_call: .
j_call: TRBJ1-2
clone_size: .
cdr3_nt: TGTGCCAGCAGCTTAGCGGCGGGCCCCGTCGGTCGAAAGGAAGGCTACACCTTC
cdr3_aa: CASSLAAGPVGRKEGYTF

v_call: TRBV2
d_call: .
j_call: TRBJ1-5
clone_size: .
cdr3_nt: TGTGCCAGCACCTCAGGAACAGGGAACAATCAGCCCCAGCATTTT
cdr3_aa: CASTSGTGNNQPQHF

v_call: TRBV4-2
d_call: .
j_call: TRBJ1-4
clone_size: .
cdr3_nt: TGTGCCAGCAGCCAAGACGGGAGTGCTAATGAAAAACTGTTTTTT
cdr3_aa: CASSQDGSANEKLFF

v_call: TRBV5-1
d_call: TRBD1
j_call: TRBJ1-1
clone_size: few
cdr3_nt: TGCGCCAGCAGCTTGAGACAGGGATTAGGGAACACTGAAGCTTTCTTT
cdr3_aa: CASSLRQGLGNTEAFF

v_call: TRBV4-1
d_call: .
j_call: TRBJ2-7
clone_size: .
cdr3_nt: TGCGCCAGCAGCCAAATCCAGACCTACGAGCAGTACTTC
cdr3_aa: CASSQIQTYEQYF

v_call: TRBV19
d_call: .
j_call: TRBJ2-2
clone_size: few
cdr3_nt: TGTGCCAGTAGACAACAGAGAAACACCGGGGAGCTGTTTTTT
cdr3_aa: CASRQQRNTGELFF

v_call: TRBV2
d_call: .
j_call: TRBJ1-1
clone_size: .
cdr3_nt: TGTGCCAGCAGGCTTCCAGGGCCCACTGAAGCTTTCTTT
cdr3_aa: CASRLPGPTEAFF

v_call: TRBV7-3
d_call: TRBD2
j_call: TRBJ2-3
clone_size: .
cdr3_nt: TGTGCCAGCAGCCCCACTAGCGGAACCACAGATACGCAGTATTTT
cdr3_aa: CASSPTSGTTDTQYF

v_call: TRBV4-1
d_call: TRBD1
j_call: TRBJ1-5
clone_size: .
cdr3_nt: TGCGCCAGCAGCCAAGATGCGAGGGGGCTTAAACCCCAGCATTTT
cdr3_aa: CASSQDARGLKPQHF

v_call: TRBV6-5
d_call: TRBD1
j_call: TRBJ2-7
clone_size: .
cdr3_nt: TGTGCCAGCAGTTTGTGGACAGGGGCCTACGAGCAGTACTTC
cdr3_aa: CASSLWTGAYEQYF

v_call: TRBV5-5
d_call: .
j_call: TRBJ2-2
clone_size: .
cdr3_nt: TGTGCCAGCAGCTTAACGGCCGCGGATACCGGGGAGCTGTTTTTT
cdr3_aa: CASSLTAADTGELFF

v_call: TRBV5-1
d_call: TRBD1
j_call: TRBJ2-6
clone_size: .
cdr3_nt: TGCGCCAGCAGCCGGACAGGGGATTCTGGGGCCAACGTCCTGACTTTC
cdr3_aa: CASSRTGDSGANVLTF

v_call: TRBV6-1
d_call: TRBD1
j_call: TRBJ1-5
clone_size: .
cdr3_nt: TGTGCCAGCAGTGTACAGGGGAGTTATCAGCCCCAGCATTTT
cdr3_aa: CASSVQGSYQPQHF

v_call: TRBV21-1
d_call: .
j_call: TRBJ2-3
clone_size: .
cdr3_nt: TGTGCCAGCAGCAAAAGCGCAAGCACAGATACGCAGTATTTT
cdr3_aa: CASSKSASTDTQYF

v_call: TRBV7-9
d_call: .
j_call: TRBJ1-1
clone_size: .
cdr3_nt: TGTGCCAGCAGCTTAGGTCGACAGATAAACACTGAAGCTTTCTTT
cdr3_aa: CASSLGRQINTEAFF

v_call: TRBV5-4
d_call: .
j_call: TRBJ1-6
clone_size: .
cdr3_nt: TGTGCCAGCAGCCCCCGACCCGATTCGGGTTCACCCCTCCACTTT
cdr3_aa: CASSPRPDSGSPLHF

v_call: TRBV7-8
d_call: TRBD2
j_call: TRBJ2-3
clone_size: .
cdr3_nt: TGTGCCAGCAGATCACCCGGGGTAGCGGGTGGAGTTACGCAGTATTTT
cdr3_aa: CASRSPGVAGGVTQYF

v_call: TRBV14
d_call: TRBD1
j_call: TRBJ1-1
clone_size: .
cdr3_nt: TGTGCCAGCAGCCAAGATTCGGACAGGGGGTTTTTTGCTGAAGCTTTCTTT
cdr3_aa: CASSQDSDRGFFAEAFF

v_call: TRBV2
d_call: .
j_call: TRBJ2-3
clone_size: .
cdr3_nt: TGTGCCAGCAGTCGCAACGACAGGCGTTCTAGCACAGATACGCAGTATTTT
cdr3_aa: CASSRNDRRSSTDTQYF

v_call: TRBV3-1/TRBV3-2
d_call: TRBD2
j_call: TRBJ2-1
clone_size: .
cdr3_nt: TGTGCCAGCAGCCAAGATATTAGCGGGGGACACAATGAGCAGTTCTTC
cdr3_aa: CASSQDISGGHNEQFF

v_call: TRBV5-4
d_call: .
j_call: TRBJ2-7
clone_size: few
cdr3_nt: TGTGCCAGCAGCTTTGAGTCCTCCTCTAAAATACCCACCTACGAGCAGTACTTC
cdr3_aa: CASSFESSSKIPTYEQYF

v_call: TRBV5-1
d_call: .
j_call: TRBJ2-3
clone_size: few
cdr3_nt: TGCGCCAGCAGACCTAACACAGATACGCAGTATTTT
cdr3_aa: CASRPNTDTQYF

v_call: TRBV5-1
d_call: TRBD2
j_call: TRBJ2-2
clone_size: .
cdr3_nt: TGCGCCAGCAGCCCGGTGGCTAGCGGGTCCGGGGAGCTGTTTTTT
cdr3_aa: CASSPVASGSGELFF

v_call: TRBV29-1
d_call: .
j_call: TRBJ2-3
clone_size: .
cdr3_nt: TGCAGCGTTGTCATGGCTTTCACAGATACGCAGTATTTT
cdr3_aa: CSVVMAFTDTQYF

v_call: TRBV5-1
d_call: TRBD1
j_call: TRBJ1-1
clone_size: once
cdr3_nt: TGCGCCAGCAGCTGGACAGGGGATGGGACTGAAGCTTTCTTT
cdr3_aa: CASSWTGDGTEAFF

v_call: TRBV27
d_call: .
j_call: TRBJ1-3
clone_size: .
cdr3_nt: TGTGCCAGCACAGGGAGGGGGGACACCATATATTTT
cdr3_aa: CASTGRGDTIYF

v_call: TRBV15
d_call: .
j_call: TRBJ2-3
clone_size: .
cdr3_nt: TGTGCCACCAGCAGAGATAGCAGTAGGCGTACGCAGTATTTT
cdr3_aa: CATSRDSSRRTQYF

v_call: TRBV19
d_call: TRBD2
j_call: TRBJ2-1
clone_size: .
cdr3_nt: TGTGCCAGTAGCCCCCTGCAGGGGACTAGCCGGTTCTTC
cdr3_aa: CASSPLQGTSRFF